This T cell receptor (beta chain) emerged from a study of shared clonotypes between healthy human individuals. Overall study context: Every donor yielded three CD4 naive, three CD4 memory, two CD8 naive and one CD8 memory plate.

Cells designated naive CD8 were CD45RO-negative and were positively selected for CCR7, with terminally differentiated effector memory CD45RA+ cells excluded. The donors, all of them Caucasian adults, lived in Nashville, Tennessee. A remark on this clone: Its matching antigen is unknown.

CDR3 length equals 16 residues. The germline V gene has CDR1 SGHTA and CDR2 FQGNSA. J lost 5 bases, V lost 4 bases, and 8 bases had no gene match. Measured with immunoSEQ multiplex PCR; TCRdb has only the in-frame clones, and not every one. The table shows hundreds of thousands of clones, with just under 97% occurring only once. Study conclusions and caveats: Only blood was sampled, and tissue TCR repertoires likely differ from blood ones. A handful of donors showed sharing of about 4.8% of naive CD4 clonotypes.

Sequences were obtained from naive CD8+ T cells sorted from blood. The V gene is TRBV7-2, the J gene TRBJ2-3, with TRBD2 matching 11 bases. The sequence was collected from a young woman in good health. The CDR3 spells CASSSTTSGSIDTQYF. CDR3 sequence (DNA): TGTGCCAGCAGCTCAACCACTAGCGGGAGTATAGATACGCAGTATTTT.